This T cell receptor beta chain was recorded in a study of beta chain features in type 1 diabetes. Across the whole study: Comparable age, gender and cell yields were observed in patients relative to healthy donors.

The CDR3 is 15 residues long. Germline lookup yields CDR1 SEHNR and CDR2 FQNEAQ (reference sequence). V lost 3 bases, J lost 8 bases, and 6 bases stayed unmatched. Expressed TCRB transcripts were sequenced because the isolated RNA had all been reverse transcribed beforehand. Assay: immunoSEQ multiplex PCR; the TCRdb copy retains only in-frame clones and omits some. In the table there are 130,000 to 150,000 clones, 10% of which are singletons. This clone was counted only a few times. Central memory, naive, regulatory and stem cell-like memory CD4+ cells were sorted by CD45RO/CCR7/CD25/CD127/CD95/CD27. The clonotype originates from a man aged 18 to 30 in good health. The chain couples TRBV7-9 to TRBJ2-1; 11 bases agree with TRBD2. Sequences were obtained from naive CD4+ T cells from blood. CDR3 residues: CASSFTGTSGHEQFF. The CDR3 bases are TGTGCCAGCAGCTTTACCGGGACTAGCGGTCATGAGCAGTTCTTC. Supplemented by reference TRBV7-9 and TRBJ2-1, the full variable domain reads DTGVSQNPRHKITKRGQNVTFRCDPISEHNRLYWYRQTLGQGPEFLTYFQNEAQLEKSRLLSDRFSAERPKGSFSTLEIQRTEQGDSAMYLCASSFTGTSGHEQFFGPGTRLTVL.